This TCR beta chain appears in the sequencing data of a study of T cells after yellow fever vaccination. CDR1 is SGHVS and CDR2 is FNYEAQ in the germline V gene. Trimming removed 1 base at V and 1 base at J, with 19 bases between. The CDR3 contains 18 residues. Many counts were recorded for this clonotype. Antigen: not known. Study-wide findings and caveats: CD4 and CD8 compartments shared a small share of clonotypes. Abundant bulk-derived clonotypes could contaminate FACS-sorted repertoires.

Template switching by 5'RACE produced TCR cDNA, adding a universal primer site and UMIs. TCRdb re-called the 5' RACE reads with MiXCR, one entry per CDR3 protein. Here the sample spans about 240,000 distinct CDR3 sequences, approximately 3.8% being singletons. The V call is TRBV7-6, the J call TRBJ2-5; D tentatively fits TRBD1 or TRBD2 (5 bases each). The specimen comprised PBMCs, sampled 15 days after the yellow fever booster vaccination. The TCR was taken from a man aged 18 to 29 who received the YFV17D yellow fever vaccine. CDR3 residues: CASSLGNAGTVGQETQYF. The CDR3 nucleotides read TGTGCCAGCAGCTTAGGGAACGCAGGGACGGTAGGCCAAGAGACCCAGTACTTC. Filled out from reference TRBV7-6 and TRBJ2-5, the complete variable domain reads GAGVSQSPRYKVTKRGQDVALRCDPISGHVSLYWYRQALGQGPEFLTYFNYEAQQDKSGLPNDRFSAERPEGSISTLTIQRTEQRDSAMYRCASSLGNAGTVGQETQYFGPGTRLLVL.